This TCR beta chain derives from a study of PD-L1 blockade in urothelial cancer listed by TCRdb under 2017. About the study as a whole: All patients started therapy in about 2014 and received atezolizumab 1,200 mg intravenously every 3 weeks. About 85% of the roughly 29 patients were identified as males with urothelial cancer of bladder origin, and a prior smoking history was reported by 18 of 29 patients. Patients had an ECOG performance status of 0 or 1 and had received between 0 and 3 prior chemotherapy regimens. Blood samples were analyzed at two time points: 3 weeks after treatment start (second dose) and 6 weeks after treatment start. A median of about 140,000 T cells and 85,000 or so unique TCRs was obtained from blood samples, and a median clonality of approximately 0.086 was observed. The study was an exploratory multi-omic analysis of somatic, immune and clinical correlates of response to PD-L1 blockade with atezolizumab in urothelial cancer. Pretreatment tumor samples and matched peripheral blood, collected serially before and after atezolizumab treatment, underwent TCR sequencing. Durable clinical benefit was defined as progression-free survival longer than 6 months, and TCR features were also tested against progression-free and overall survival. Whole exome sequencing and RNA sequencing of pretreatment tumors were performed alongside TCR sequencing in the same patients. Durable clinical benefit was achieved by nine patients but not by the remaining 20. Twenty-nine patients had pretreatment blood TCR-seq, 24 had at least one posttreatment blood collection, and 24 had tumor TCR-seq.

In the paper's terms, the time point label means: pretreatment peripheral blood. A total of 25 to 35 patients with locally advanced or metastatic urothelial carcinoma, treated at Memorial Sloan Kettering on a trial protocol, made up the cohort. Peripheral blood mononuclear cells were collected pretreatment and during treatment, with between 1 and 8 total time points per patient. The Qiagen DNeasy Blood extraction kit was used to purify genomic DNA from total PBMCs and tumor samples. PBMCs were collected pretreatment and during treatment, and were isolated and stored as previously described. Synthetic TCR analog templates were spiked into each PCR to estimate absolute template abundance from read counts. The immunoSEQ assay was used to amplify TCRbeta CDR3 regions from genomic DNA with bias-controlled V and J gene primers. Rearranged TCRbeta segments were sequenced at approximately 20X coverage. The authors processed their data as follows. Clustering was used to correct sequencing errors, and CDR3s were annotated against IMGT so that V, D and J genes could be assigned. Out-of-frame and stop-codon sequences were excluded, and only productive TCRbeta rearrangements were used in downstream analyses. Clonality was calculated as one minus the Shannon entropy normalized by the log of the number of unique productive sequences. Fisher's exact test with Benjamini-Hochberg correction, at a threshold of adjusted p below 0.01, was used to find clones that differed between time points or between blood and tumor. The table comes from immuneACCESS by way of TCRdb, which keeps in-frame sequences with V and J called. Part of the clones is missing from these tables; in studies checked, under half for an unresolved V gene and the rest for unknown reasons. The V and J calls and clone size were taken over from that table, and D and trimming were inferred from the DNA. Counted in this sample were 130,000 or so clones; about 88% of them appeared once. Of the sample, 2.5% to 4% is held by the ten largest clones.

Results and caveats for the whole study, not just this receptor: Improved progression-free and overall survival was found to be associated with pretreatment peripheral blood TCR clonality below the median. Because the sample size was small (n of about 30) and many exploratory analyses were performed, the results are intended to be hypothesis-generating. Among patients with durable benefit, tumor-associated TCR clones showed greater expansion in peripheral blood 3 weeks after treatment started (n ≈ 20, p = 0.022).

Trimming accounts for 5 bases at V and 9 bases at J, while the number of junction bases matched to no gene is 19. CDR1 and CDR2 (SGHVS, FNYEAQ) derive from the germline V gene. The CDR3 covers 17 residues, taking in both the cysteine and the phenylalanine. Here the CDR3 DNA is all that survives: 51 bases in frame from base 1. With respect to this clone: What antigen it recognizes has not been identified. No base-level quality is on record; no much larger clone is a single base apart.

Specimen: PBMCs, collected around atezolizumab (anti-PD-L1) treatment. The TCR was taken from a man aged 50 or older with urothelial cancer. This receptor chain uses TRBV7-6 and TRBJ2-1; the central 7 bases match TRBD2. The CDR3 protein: CASSPLGGGSSYGEQFF. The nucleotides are TGTGCCAGCAGCCCATTGGGTGGCGGGAGTTCTTACGGTGAGCAGTTCTTC.